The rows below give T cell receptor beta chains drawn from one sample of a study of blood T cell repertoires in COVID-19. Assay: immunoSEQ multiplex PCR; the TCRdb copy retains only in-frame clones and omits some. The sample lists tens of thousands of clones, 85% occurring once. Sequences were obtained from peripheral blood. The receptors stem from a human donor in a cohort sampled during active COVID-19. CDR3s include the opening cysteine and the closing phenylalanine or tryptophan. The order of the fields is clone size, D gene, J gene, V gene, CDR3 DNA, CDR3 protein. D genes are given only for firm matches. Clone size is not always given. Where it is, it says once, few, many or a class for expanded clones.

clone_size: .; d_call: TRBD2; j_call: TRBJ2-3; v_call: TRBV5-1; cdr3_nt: TGCGCCAGCATGAGGACTAGCGGCACAGATACGCAGTATTTT; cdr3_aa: CASMRTSGTDTQYF
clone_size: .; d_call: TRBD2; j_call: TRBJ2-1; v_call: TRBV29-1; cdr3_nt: TGCAGCGGCGACCGGGAGGGCCCCGCCAATGAGCAGTTCTTC; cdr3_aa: CSGDREGPANEQFF
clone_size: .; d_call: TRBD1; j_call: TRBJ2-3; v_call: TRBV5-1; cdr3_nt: TGCGCCAGCAGCACAGGGACAGGGACCCTCACAGATACGCAGTATTTT; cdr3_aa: CASSTGTGTLTDTQYF
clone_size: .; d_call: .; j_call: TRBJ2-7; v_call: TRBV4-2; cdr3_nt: TGTGCCAGCAGCCAAGAAGTCAGATCCACATTCTACGAGCAGTACTTC; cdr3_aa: CASSQEVRSTFYEQYF
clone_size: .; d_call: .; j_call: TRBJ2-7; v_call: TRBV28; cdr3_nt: TGTGCCAGCTCCCGCGGGGATTTCTACGAGCAGTACTTC; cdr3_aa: CASSRGDFYEQYF
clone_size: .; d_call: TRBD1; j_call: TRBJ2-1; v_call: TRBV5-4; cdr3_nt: TGTGCCAGCAGCCCGACAGGGGGCGGCGATGAGCAGTTCTTC; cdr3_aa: CASSPTGGGDEQFF
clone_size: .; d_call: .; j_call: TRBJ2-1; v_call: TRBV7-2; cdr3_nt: TGTGCCAGCAGCTTAGCAGGGGCCGACTACAATGAGCAGTTCTTC; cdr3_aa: CASSLAGADYNEQFF
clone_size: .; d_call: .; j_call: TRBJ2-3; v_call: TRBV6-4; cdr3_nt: TGTGCCAGCAGCGCCTCAGGGATGACAGATACGCAGTATTTT; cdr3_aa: CASSASGMTDTQYF
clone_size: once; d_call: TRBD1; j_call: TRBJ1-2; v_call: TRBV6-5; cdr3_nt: TGTGCCAGCAGGGTAGGGACAGGGTTATTTGGCTACACCTTC; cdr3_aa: CASRVGTGLFGYTF
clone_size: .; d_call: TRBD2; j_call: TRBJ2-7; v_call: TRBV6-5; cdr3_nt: TGTGCCAGCAGATGGGAGGGCCTCTACGAGCAGTACTTC; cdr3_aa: CASRWEGLYEQYF
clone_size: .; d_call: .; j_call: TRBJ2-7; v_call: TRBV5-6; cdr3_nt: TGTGCCAGCAGCTTGGCCCCTGTAGACGAGCAGTACTTC; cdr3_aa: CASSLAPVDEQYF
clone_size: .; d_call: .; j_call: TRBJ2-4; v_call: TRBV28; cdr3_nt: TGTGCCAGCAGTTTGGAGGGTTTGGCCAAAAACATTCAGTACTTC; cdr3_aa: CASSLEGLAKNIQYF
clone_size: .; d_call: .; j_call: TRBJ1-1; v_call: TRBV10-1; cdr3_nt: TGCGCCAGCAGAACCACCGGGTACCTCGAGTTTCTGAACACTGAAGCTTTCTTT; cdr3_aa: CASRTTGYLEFLNTEAFF
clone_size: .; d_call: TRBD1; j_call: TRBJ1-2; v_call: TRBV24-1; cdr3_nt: TGTGCCACCAGTGGCGAAACGACAGGGCACTATGGCTACACCTTC; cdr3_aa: CATSGETTGHYGYTF
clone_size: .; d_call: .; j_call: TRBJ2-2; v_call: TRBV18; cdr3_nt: TGTGCCAGCTCACCAGTAGTTTTCGGGACCGGGGAGCTGTTTTTT; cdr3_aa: CASSPVVFGTGELFF
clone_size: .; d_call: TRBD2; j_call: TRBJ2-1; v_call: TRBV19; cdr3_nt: TGTGCCAGTAGACACAGGACTAGCGGGAGTAAAGATGAGCAGTTCTTC; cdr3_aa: CASRHRTSGSKDEQFF